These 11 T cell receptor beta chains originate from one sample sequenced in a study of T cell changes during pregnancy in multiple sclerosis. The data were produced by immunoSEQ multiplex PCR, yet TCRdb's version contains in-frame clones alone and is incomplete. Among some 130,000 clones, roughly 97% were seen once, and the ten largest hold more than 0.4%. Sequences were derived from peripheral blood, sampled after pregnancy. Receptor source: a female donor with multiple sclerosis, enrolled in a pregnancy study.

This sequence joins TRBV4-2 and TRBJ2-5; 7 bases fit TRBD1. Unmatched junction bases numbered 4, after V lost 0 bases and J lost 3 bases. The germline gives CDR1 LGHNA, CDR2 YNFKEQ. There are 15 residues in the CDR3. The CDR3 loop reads CASSQEGQGEETQYF. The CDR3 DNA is TGTGCCAGCAGCCAAGAGGGCCAGGGGGAAGAGACCCAGTACTTC.

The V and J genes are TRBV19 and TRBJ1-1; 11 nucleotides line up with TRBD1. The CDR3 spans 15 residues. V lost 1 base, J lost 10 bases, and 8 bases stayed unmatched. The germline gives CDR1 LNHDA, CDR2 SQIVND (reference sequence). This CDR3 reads CASSIGGQGASAAFF. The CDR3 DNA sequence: TGTGCCAGTAGTATAGGCGGACAGGGGGCTTCAGCAGCTTTCTTT.

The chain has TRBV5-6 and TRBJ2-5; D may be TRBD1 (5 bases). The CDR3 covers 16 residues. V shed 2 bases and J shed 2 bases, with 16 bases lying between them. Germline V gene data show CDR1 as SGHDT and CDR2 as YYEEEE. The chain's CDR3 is CASSFRPGFMQETQYF. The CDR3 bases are TGTGCCAGCAGCTTTCGGCCAGGGTTTATGCAAGAGACCCAGTACTTC. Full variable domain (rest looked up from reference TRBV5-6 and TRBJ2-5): DAGVTQSPTHLIKTRGQQVTLRCSPKSGHDTVSWYQQALGQGPQFIFQYYEEEERQRGNFPDRFSGHQFPNYSSELNVNALLLGDSALYLCASSFRPGFMQETQYFGPGTRLLVL.

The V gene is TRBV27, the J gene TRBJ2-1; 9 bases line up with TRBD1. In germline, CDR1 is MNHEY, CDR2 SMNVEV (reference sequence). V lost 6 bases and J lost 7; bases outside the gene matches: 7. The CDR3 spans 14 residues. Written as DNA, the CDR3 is TGTGCCAGCAGCCCCGGGACAGGGTATAATGAGCAGTTCTTC. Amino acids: CASSPGTGYNEQFF.

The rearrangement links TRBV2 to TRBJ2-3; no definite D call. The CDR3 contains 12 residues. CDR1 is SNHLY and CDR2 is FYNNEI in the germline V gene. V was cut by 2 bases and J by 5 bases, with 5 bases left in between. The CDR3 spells CASSEYLDTQYF. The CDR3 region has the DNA TGTGCCAGCAGTGAATACTTAGATACGCAGTATTTT.

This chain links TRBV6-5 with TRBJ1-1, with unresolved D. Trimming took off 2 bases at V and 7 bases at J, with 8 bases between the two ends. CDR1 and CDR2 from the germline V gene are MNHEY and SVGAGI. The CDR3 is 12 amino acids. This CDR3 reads CASSYPGVEAFF. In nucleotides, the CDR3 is TGTGCCAGCAGTTACCCCGGGGTTGAAGCTTTCTTT.

The CDR3 protein is CASSSPAWTGGANTEAFF. The CDR3 DNA reads as TGTGCCAGCAGTTCCCCTGCGTGGACAGGGGGAGCCAACACTGAAGCTTTCTTT. This chain connects TRBV27 to TRBJ1-1; 10 nucleotides match TRBD1. The CDR3 sequence is 18 residues long. V was pared by 4 bases and J by 2 bases, with 13 bases of the junction left unmatched. Germline V CDR1 and CDR2: MNHEY, SMNVEV (reference sequence).

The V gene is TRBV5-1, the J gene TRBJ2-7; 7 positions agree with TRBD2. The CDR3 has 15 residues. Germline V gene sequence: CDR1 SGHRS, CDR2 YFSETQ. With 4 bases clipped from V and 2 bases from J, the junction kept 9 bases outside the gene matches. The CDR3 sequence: CASSPRAGLAYEQYF. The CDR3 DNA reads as TGCGCCAGCAGCCCGCGGGCAGGACTAGCCTACGAGCAGTACTTC.

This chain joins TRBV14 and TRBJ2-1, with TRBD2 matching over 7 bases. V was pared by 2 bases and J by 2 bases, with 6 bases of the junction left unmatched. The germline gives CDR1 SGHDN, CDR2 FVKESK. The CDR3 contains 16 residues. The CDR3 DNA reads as TGTGCCAGCAGCCAACTAGCGGAGGGCCCCTACAATGAGCAGTTCTTC. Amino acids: CASSQLAEGPYNEQFF.

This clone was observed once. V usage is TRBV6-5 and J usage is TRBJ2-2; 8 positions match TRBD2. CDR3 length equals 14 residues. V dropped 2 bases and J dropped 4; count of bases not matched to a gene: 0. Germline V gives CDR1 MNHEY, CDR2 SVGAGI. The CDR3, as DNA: TGTGCCAGCAGTTACCTAGCGGGCACCGGGGAGCTGTTTTTT. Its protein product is CASSYLAGTGELFF.

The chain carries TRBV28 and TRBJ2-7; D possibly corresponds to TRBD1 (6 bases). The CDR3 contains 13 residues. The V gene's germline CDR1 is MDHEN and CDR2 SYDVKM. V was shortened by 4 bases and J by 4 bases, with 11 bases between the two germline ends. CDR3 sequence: CASSWGLLYEQYF. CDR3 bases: TGTGCCAGCAGTTGGGGGCTTTTATACGAGCAGTACTTC.